This TCR beta chain comes out of a study of shared clonotypes between healthy human individuals. Study observations and caveats: The study found roughly 5% of naive CD4 clonotypes shared across four donors. Lower generation probabilities were found for non-shared clonotypes than for those shared by all four donors.

Libraries were prepared by immunoSEQ multiplex PCR; TCRdb keeps only in-frame clonotypes and omits some of them. The sample yields roughly 2.2 million clones, 93% seen once. On this clone itself: Its matching antigen is unknown. The same CDR3 arises from other DNA sequences in this sample as well.

The CDR3 length is 11 residues. CDR1 DFQATT and CDR2 SNEGSKA come from the germline V gene (reference sequence). Trimming stripped 3 bases from V and 0 bases from J, with 3 bases between. This sequence was found in a man in his late teens or twenties in good health. Some clones in this sample may be carry-over from other donors' samples. The sequenced material came from naive CD4+ T cells from PBMCs. Described subset: CD45RA+ positively selected. This rearrangement joins TRBV20-1 to TRBJ2-7; no clear D. CDR3 sequence (DNA): TGCAGTGCTAGCCACTCCTACGAGCAGTACTTC. It codes for CSASHSYEQYF.